Here is one T cell receptor beta chain with its context. This CDR3 comprises 16 residues. V lost 3 bases, J lost 5 bases, and 17 bases lay in between. Germline V gene data show CDR1 as SGHDT and CDR2 as YYEEEE. These data originate in a study of T cells in tumors after PD-1 blockade. Repertoires were generated with immunoSEQ multiplex PCR, while TCRdb's copy carries only in-frame clones and drops some. The data contain some 60,000 clones, about four fifths of them singletons. Sequences were derived from PBMCs, sampled before anti-PD-1 treatment. J is TRBJ1-4 and V is TRBV5-6; the D is unclear. The TCR was taken from a human donor with basal cell carcinoma. The CDR3 DNA is TGTGCCAGCAGCTCTTACGCCGAATTCCTAAATGAAAAACTGTTTTTT. As protein: CASSSYAEFLNEKLFF.